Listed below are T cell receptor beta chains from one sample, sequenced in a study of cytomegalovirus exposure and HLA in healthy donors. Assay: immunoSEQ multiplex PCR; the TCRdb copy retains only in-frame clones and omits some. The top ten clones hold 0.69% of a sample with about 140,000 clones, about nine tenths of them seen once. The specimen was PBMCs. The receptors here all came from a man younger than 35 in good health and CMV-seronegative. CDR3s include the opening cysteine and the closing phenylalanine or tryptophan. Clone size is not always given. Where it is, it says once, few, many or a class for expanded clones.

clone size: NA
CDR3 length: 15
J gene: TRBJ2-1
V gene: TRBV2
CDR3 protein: CASRTGTAVYNEQFF

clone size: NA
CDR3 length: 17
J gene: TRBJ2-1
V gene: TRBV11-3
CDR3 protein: CASSLSRLDRGPDEQFF

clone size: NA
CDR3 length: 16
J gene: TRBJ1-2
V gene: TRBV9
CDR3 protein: CASSVADRGGGYGYTF

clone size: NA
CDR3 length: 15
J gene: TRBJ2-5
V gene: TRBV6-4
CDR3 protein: CASSEGGQPFETQYF

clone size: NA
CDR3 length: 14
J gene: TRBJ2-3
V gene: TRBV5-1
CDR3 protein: CASSTSVGTDTQYF

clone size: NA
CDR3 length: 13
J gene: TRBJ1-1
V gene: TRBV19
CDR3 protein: CASRGGMNTEAFF

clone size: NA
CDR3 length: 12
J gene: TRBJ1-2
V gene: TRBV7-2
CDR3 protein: CASSLYGEGYTF

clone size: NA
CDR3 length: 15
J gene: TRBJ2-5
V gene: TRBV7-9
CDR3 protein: CASSDLGGSQETQYF

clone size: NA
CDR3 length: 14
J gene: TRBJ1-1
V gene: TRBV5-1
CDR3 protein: CASSFTGENTEAFF

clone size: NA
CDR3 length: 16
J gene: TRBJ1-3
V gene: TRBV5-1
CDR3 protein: CASSLGPGGSGNTIYF

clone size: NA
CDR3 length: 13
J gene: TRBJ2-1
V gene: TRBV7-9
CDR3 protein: CASSPPDRVEQFF

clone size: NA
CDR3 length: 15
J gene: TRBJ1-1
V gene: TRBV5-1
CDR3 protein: CASSITGGATTEAFF

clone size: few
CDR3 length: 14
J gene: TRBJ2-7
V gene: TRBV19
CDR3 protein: CASSRGMSSYEQYF

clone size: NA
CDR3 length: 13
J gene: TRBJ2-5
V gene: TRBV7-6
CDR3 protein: CASSLADQETQYF

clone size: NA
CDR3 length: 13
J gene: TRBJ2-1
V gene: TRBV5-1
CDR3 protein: CASSRGDYNEQFF

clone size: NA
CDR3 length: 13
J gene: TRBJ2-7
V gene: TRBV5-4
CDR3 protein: CASSLAQGYEQYF

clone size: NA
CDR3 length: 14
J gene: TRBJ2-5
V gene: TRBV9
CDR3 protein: CASSVPGLGETQYF